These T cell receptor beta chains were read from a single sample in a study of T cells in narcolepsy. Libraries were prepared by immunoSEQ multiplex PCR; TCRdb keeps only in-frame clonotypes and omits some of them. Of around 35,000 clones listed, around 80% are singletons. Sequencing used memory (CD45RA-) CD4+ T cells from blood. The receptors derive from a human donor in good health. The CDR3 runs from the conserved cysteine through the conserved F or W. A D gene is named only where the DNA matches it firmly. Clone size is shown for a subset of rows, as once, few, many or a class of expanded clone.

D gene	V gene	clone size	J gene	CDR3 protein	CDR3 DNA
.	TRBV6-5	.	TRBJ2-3	CASRVSRARDTQYF	TGTGCCAGCAGGGTTTCGCGGGCGCGAGATACGCAGTATTTT
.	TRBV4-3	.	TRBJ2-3	CASSQAPGKHTDTQYF	TGCGCCAGCAGCCAAGCACCAGGGAAGCACACAGATACGCAGTATTTT
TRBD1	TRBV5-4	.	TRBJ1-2	CASSTTGAANYGYTF	TGTGCCAGCAGCACGACAGGGGCTGCTAACTATGGCTACACCTTC
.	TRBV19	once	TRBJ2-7	CASSRSTDYEQYF	TGTGCCAGTAGTCGATCCACAGACTACGAGCAGTACTTC
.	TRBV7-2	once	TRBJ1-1	CASSLAGGLNTEAFF	TGTGCCAGCAGCTTAGCAGGGGGTCTCAACACTGAAGCTTTCTTT
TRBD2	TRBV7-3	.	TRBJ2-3	CASSLGTSGGIDTQYF	TGTGCCAGCAGCTTAGGGACTAGCGGGGGGATAGATACGCAGTATTTT
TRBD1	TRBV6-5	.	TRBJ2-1	CASSYRRTGAYNEQFF	TGTGCCAGCAGTTACCGTCGGACAGGGGCCTACAATGAGCAGTTCTTC
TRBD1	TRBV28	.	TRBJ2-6	CASRGTGGSGSGANVLTF	TGTGCCAGCAGAGGGACAGGGGGCTCAGGCTCTGGGGCCAACGTCCTGACTTTC
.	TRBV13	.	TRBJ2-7	CASSLRRGGDEQYF	TGTGCCAGCAGCTTAAGGAGGGGGGGGGACGAGCAGTACTTC
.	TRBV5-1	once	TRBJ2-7	CASSDLGSSYEQYF	TGCGCCAGCAGTGATTTGGGCAGCTCCTACGAGCAGTACTTC
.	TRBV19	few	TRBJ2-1	CASRLTRVGYNEQFF	TGTGCCAGTAGGCTAACCCGAGTCGGGTACAATGAGCAGTTCTTC
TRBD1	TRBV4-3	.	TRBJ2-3	CASSQADRMVGTDTQYF	TGCGCCAGCAGCCAAGCGGACAGGATGGTAGGCACAGATACGCAGTATTTT
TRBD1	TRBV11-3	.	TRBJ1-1	CASSRGQGARGTEAFF	TGTGCCAGCAGCCGAGGACAGGGGGCGCGTGGGACTGAAGCTTTCTTT
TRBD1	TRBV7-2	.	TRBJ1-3	CASSLGGQGISGNTIYF	TGTGCCAGCAGCTTGGGGGGACAGGGGATTTCTGGAAACACCATATATTTT
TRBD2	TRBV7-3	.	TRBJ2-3	CASSPASGETDTQYF	TGTGCCAGCAGCCCTGCTAGCGGGGAAACAGATACGCAGTATTTT
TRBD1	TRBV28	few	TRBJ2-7	CASSLRDRGNEQYF	TGTGCCAGCAGTTTACGGGACAGGGGCAACGAGCAGTACTTC
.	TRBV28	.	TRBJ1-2	CASSLTKYDYGYTF	TGTGCCAGCAGTTTAACTAAATATGACTATGGCTACACCTTC
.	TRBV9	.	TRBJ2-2	CASSTGLSTGELFF	TGTGCCAGCAGCACCGGACTCAGTACCGGGGAGCTGTTTTTT
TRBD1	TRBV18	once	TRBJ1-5	CASSPGTGVLQPQHF	TGTGCCAGCTCACCGGGGACAGGGGTTCTTCAGCCCCAGCATTTT
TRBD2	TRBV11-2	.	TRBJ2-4	CASSPGLAGLLAKNIQYF	TGTGCCAGCAGCCCCGGGCTAGCGGGTTTACTAGCCAAAAACATTCAGTACTTC
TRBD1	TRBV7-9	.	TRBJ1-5	CASSLEKGTVSNQPQHF	TGTGCCAGCAGCTTAGAGAAGGGGACAGTTAGCAATCAGCCCCAGCATTTT
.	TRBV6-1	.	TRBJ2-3	CASRDSTDTQYF	TGTGCCAGCCGCGACAGCACAGATACGCAGTATTTT
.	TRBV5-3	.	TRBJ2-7	CARSLSYEQYF	TGTGCCAGAAGCCTCTCCTACGAGCAGTACTTC
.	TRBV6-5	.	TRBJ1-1	CASRWGGENTEAFF	TGTGCCAGCAGGTGGGGCGGGGAGAACACTGAAGCTTTCTTT
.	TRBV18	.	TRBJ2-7	CASSPGPGAPYEQYF	TGTGCCAGCTCACCAGGTCCTGGGGCCCCCTACGAGCAGTACTTC
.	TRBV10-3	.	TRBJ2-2	CAIGTSSNTGELFF	TGTGCCATTGGTACTAGCTCGAACACCGGGGAGCTGTTTTTT
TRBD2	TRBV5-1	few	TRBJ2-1	CASSFFASGSNEQFF	TGCGCCAGCAGCTTTTTTGCTAGCGGGAGCAATGAGCAGTTCTTC
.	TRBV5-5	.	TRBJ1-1	CASSLGPRNTEAFF	TGTGCCAGCAGCTTGGGCCCGCGGAACACTGAAGCTTTCTTT
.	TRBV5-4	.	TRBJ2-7	CASSLGQNPGSSYEQYF	TGTGCCAGCAGCTTGGGGCAGAATCCTGGGAGCTCCTACGAGCAGTACTTC
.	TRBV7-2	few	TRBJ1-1	CASSPRQLGTEAFF	TGTGCCAGCTCCCCCAGACAGTTAGGCACTGAAGCTTTCTTT
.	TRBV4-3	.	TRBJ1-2	CASSPVRAALYGYTF	TGCGCCAGCAGCCCGGTCAGGGCCGCTCTATATGGCTACACCTTC
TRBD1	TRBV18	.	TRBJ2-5	CASSPGTEETQYF	TGTGCCAGCTCACCCGGGACAGAAGAGACCCAGTACTTC
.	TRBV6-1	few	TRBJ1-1	CASSRRSLGDTEAFF	TGTGCCAGCAGCCGGCGCAGTTTGGGGGACACTGAAGCTTTCTTT
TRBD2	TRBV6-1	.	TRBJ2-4	CASSVIPGGNIQYF	TGTGCCAGCAGTGTAATTCCGGGAGGAAACATTCAGTACTTC
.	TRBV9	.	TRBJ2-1	CASSVAGGGADEQFF	TGTGCCAGCAGCGTAGCAGGAGGGGGGGCGGATGAGCAGTTCTTC
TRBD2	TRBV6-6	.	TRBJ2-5	CASSPGLAGVETQYF	TGTGCCAGCAGTCCCGGGCTAGCGGGAGTGGAGACCCAGTACTTC
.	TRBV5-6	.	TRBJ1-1	CASSVGLALGNTEAFF	TGTGCCAGCAGCGTGGGACTCGCCTTGGGGAACACTGAAGCTTTCTTT
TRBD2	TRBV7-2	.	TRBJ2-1	CASSSKAGGPINEQFF	TGTGCCAGCAGCTCGAAAGCGGGGGGGCCGATAAATGAGCAGTTCTTC
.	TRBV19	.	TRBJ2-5	CASSAGKETQYF	TGTGCCAGTAGTGCGGGGAAGGAGACCCAGTACTTC
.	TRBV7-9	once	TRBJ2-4	CASSPEVSYKNIQYF	TGTGCCAGCAGCCCCGAGGTGTCCTACAAAAACATTCAGTACTTC
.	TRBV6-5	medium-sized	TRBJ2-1	CASAGLPGWFF	TGTGCCAGCGCGGGACTCCCGGGTTGGTTCTTC
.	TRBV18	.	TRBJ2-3	CASSPTQDTQYF	TGTGCCAGCTCACCTACCCAGGATACGCAGTATTTT
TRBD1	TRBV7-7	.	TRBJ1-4	CASSSHRGQDEKLFF	TGTGCCAGCAGCTCACACAGGGGGCAAGATGAAAAACTGTTTTTT
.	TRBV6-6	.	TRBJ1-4	CASSYDGEANEKLFF	TGTGCCAGCAGTTACGACGGGGAGGCTAATGAAAAACTGTTTTTT
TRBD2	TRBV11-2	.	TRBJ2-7	CASSLHPNLAGGGYEQYF	TGTGCCAGCAGCTTACACCCTAACCTAGCGGGAGGGGGCTACGAGCAGTACTTC
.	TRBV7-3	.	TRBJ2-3	CASSLFFTGQLTDTQYF	TGTGCCAGCAGCTTATTTTTTACTGGGCAGCTCACAGATACGCAGTATTTT
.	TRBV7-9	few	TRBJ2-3	CASSSPWGSSSTDTQYF	TGTGCCAGCAGCTCCCCGTGGGGTTCCTCTAGCACAGATACGCAGTATTTT
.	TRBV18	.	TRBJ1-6	CASSPGFYNSPLHF	TGTGCCAGCTCACCGGGGTTCTATAATTCACCCCTCCACTTT
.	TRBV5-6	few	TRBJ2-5	CASSSDSGYQETQYF	TGTGCCAGCAGCTCTGACTCGGGGTACCAAGAGACCCAGTACTTC
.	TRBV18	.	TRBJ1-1	CASSTLPGTPKNTEAFF	TGTGCCAGCTCAACGCTGCCCGGGACACCCAAGAACACTGAAGCTTTCTTT